This TCR beta chain came from a study of cytomegalovirus exposure and HLA in healthy donors. Overall study findings and caveats: It was reported in a later analysis that an Asian-associated ancestry cluster showed fewer N-insertions than the approximately 690-donor mean. As a later analysis revealed, most CMV-associated TCR beta chains appeared HLA-restricted.

60 Vbeta and 13 Jbeta primers were used in PCR. Sequencing used immunoSEQ multiplex PCR; TCRdb keeps in-frame clones, though not all of them. The sample lists more than 150,000 clones, about 84% seen once, with 3.5% to 4% in the top ten. Only a few counts were recorded for this clone. Its specificity is unknown. Germline V gives CDR1 MNHNY, CDR2 SVGAGI (reference sequence). V lost 2 bases, J lost 3 bases, and 10 bases lay in between. The length of the CDR3 is 14 residues. The sequenced sample was PBMCs. The chain recombines TRBV6-6 with TRBJ1-1; a possible D gene is TRBD1 (6 bases). The sequence was collected from a man aged 45-65 years in good health and CMV-seronegative. The CDR3 sequence is CASSYPAGDTEAFF. The CDR3 nucleotides read TGTGCCAGCAGTTACCCGGCAGGGGACACTGAAGCTTTCTTT.